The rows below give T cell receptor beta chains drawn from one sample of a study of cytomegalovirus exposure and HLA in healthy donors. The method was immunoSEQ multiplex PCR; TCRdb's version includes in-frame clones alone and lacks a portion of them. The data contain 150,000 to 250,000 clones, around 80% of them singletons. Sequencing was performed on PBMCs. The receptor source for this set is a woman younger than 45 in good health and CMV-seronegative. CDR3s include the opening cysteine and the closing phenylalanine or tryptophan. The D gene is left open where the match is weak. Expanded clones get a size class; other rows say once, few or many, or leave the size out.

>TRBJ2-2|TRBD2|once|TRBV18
TGTGCCAGCTCACCACGGGCCAGCGGGGGCGGGGAGCTGTTTTTT
CASSPRASGGGELFF
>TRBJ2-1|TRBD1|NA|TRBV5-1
TGCGCCAGCAGCTTGCCCGGGACAGGGGGAGGGAATGAGCAGTTCTTC
CASSLPGTGGGNEQFF
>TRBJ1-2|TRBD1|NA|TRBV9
TGTGCCAGCAGCGTCACCGGGACAGATGATGGCTACACCTTC
CASSVTGTDDGYTF
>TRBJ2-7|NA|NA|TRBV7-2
TGTGCCAGCAGCTCCTACCGGGGCGAGCAGTACTTC
CASSSYRGEQYF
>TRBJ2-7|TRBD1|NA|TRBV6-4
TGTGCCAGCAGTGCTTCCGGGACAGGGGTGGACGAGCAGTACTTC
CASSASGTGVDEQYF
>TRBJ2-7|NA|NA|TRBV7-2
TGTGCCAGCAGCCACGGGACTTTTTCCTACGAGCAGTACTTC
CASSHGTFSYEQYF
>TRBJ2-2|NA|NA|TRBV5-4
TGTGCCAGCAGAAAGGACTTTTATAACACCGGGGAGCTGTTTTTT
CASRKDFYNTGELFF
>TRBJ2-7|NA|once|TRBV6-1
TGTGCCAGCACCCTCCGCTACTACGAGCAGTACTTC
CASTLRYYEQYF
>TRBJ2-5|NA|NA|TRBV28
TGTGCCAGCAGTTCGAGAGAGACCCAGTACTTC
CASSSRETQYF
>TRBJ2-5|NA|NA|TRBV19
TGTGCCAGTAGTACCCCTGGGCGAAGCTACCAAGAGACCCAGTACTTC
CASSTPGRSYQETQYF
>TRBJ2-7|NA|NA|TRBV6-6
TGTGCCAGCAGCCCCCCGGGACTCATGAGCGGCGAGCAGTACTTC
CASSPPGLMSGEQYF
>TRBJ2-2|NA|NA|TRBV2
TGTGCCAGCTTTCGGACAGTGAACACCGGGGAGCTGTTTTTT
CASFRTVNTGELFF
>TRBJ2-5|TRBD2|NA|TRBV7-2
TGTGCCAGCAGCTCGGCTAGCGGGATAAAAGAGACCCAGTACTTC
CASSSASGIKETQYF
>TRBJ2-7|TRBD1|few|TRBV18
TGTGCCAGCTCCGGGGACAGATTTAACGAGCAGTACTTC
CASSGDRFNEQYF
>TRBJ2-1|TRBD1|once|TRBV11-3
TGTGCCAGCAGCTTAGATTCCACAGGGGGCATGGATGAGCAGTTCTTC
CASSLDSTGGMDEQFF
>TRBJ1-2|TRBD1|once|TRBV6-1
TGTGCCAGCAGTGAAGCGGGACAGGGTTACTATGGCTACACCTTC
CASSEAGQGYYGYTF
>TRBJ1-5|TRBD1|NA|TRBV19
TGTGCCAGTAGGGACAGGGTGAGCAATCAGCCCCAGCATTTT
CASRDRVSNQPQHF
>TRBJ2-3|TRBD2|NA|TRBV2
TGTGCCAGCAATGTACTAGCGGGAGACACAGATACGCAGTATTTT
CASNVLAGDTDTQYF
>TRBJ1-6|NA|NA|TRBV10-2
TGCGCCAGCAGTCTAAGACAGAATTCACCCCTCCACTTT
CASSLRQNSPLHF
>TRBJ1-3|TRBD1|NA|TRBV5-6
TGTGCCAGCAGCCCGCCTGGACAGGTTGGAAACACCATATATTTT
CASSPPGQVGNTIYF